Sequencing of this T cell receptor beta chain was carried out in a study of cytomegalovirus exposure and HLA in healthy donors. The CDR3 consists of 13 residues. CDR1 is MNHEY and CDR2 is SVGAGI in the germline V gene. V shed 6 bases, J shed 4 bases, and the junction held 0 bases outside the gene matches. This PCR relied on a set of 60 Vbeta primers and 13 Jbeta primers. The authors' processing: It was a later analysis that counted approximately 81 million unique TCR beta chains, of which about 10 million were shared. Sequencing used immunoSEQ multiplex PCR; TCRdb keeps in-frame clones, though not all of them. The D gene and trimming were derived from the DNA, and the V and J assignments and clone size from that table. The sample includes approximately 100,000 clones, approximately 81% of them seen just once.

The chain is built from TRBV6-5 and TRBJ2-5; 12 bases map to TRBD2. This sequence originates from a woman aged 25 to 39 in good health and CMV-seronegative. The source material was PBMCs. The CDR3: CASRTSGRETQYF. The CDR3 coding sequence is TGTGCCAGCAGGACTAGCGGGAGAGAGACCCAGTACTTC.